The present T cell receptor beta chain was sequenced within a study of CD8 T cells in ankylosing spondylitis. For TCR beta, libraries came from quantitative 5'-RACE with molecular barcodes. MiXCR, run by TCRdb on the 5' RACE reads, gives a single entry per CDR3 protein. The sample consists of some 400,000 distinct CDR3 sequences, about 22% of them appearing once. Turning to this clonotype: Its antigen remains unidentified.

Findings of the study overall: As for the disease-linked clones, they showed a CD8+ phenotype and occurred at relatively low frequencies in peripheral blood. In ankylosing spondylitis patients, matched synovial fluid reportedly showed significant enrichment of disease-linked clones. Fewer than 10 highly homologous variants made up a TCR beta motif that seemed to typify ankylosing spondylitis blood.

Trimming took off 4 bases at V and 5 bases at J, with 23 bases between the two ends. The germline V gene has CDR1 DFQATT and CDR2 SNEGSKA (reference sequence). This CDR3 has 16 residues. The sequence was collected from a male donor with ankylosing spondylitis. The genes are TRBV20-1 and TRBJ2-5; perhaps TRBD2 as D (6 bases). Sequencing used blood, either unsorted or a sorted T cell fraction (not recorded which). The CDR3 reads CSAKYGLGHRGETQYF. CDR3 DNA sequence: TGCAGTGCTAAATACGGCCTCGGACACCGGGGGGAGACCCAGTACTTC.